Reported below is one TCR beta chain. This specimen belongs to a study of cytomegalovirus exposure and HLA in healthy donors. Vbeta (60) and Jbeta (13) primers were used in the PCR. TCRdb's table, derived via immunoSEQ multiplex PCR, lists solely in-frame clones and lacks some. This repertoire shows 80,000 to 95,000 clones, 60% to 80% found once; its top ten account for around 16%. The germline V gene has CDR1 SQVTM and CDR2 ANQGSEA. The CDR3 has 16 residues. Material for sequencing was PBMCs. The chain recombines TRBV29-1 with TRBJ2-7; 9 bases match TRBD1. This sequence originates from a woman in her forties or fifties in good health and CMV-seropositive. The CDR3 spells CTRGDRVRVGLGEQYF. Here the CDR3 DNA reads TGCACCCGGGGGGACAGGGTAAGGGTCGGATTGGGGGAGCAGTACTTC.